This T cell receptor beta chain was observed in a study of blood T cell repertoires in COVID-19. The wider study: The origin of the acute and convalescent COVID-19 samples was the United States, Italy and Spain. PBMCs, B-cell-depleted T cells, or T cells provided the cDNA or gDNA that made up the material.

Germline values: CDR1 SQVTM, CDR2 ANQGSEA. Losses at the gene ends were 5 bases for V and 12 bases for J; bases not matched to a gene: 4. The CDR3 loop spans 10 amino acids. Enrollment of patients from Seattle took place during active infection, with longitudinal follow-up. In the study's own analysis: Reference gene primer amplification yielded estimated nucleated cell counts. Data came from immunoSEQ multiplex PCR; TCRdb stores just in-frame clones and leaves some out. Clone size and V and J calls were adopted from that table, with D and trimming inferred from the DNA. The sample has roughly 68,000 clones; around 91% are singletons.

This receptor was identified in a man aged 45-60 years with COVID-19, enrolled during active disease. The sample was peripheral blood. The chain links TRBV29-1 to TRBJ2-1, with 7 bases identical to TRBD1. This CDR3 reads CSVRQGRQFF. The CDR3 DNA reads TGCAGCGTTCGACAGGGTAGGCAGTTCTTC.